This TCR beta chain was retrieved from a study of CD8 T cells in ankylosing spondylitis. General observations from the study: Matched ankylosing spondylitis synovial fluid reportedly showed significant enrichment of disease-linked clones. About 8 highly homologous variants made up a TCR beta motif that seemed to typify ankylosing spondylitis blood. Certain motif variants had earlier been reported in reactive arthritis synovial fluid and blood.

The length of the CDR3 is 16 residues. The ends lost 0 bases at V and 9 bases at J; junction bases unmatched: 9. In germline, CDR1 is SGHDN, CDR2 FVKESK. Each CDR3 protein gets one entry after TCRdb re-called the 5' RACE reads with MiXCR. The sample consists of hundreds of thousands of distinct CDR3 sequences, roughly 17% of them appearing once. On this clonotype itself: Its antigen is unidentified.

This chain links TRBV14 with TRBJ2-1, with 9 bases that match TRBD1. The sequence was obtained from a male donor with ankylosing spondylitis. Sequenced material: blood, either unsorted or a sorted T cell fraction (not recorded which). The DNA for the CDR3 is TGTGCCAGCAGCCAAGATCTAGGGACAGGGTTCGGTGAGCAGTTCTTC. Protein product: CASSQDLGTGFGEQFF.